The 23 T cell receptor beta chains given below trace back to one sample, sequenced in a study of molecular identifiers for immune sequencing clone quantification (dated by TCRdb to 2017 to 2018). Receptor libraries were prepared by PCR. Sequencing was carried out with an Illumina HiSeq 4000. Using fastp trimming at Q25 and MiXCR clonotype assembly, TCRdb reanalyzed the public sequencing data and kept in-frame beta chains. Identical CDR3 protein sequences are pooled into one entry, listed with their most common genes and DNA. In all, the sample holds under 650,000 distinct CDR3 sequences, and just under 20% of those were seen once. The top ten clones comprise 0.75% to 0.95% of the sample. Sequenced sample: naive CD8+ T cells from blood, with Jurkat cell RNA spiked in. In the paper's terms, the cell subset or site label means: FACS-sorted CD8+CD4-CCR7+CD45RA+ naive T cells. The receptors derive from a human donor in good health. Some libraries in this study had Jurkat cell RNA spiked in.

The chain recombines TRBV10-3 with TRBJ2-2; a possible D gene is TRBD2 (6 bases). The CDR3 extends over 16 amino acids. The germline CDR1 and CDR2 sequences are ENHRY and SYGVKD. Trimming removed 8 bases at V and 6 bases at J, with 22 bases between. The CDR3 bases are TGTGCCATCCTCACTAGCTCCGGAGATTTAGCCGGGGAGCTGTTTTTT. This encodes CAILTSSGDLAGELFF.

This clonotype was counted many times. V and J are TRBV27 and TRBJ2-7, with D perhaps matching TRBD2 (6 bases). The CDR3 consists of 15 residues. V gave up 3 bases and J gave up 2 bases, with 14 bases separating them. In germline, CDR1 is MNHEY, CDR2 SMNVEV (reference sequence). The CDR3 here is CASSFNGGETYEQYF. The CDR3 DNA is TGTGCCAGCAGTTTTAATGGCGGGGAGACCTACGAGCAGTACTTC.

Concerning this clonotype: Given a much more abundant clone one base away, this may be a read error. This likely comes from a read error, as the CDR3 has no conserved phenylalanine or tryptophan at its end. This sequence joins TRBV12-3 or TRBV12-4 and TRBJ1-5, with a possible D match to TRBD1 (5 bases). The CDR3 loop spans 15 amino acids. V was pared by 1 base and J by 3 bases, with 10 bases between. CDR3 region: CASSLVWGTNQPQHL. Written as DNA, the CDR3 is TGTGCCAGCAGTTTAGTATGGGGCACCAATCAGCCCCAGCATCTT.

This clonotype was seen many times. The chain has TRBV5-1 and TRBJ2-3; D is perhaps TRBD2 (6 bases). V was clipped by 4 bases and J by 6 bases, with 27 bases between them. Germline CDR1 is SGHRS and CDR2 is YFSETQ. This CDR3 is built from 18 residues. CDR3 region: CASSPGGARIKRGDTQYF. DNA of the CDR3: TGCGCCAGCAGCCCTGGCGGGGCCCGCATTAAACGGGGGGATACGCAGTATTTT.

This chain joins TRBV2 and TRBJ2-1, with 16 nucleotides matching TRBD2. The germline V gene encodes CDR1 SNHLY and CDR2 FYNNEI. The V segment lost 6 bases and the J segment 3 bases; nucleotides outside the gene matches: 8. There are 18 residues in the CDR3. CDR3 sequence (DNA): TGTGCCAGCAGGGGACTAGCGGGGGGGACCGTGAACTACAATGAGCAGTTCTTC. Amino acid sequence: CASRGLAGGTVNYNEQFF.

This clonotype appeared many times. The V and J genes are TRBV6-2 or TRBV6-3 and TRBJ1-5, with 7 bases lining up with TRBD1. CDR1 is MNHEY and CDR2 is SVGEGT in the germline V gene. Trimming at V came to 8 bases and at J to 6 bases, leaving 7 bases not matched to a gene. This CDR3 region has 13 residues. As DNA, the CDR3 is TGTGCCAGCGGCTTACAGGGGACTCAGCCCCAGCATTTT. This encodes CASGLQGTQPQHF.

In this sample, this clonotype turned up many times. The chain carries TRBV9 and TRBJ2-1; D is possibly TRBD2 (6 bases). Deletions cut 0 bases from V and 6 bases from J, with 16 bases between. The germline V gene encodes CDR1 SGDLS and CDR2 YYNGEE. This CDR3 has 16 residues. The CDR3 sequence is CASSVASGVRVNEQFF. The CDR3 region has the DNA TGTGCCAGCAGCGTAGCGTCGGGAGTCAGGGTCAATGAGCAGTTCTTC.

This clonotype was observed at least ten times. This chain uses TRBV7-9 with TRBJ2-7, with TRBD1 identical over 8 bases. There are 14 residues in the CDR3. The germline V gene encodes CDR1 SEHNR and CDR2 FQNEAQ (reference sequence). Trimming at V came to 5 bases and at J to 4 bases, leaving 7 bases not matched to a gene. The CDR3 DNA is TGTGCCAGCAGCCCCCGGAACAGGGGGTACGAGCAGTACTTC. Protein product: CASSPRNRGYEQYF.

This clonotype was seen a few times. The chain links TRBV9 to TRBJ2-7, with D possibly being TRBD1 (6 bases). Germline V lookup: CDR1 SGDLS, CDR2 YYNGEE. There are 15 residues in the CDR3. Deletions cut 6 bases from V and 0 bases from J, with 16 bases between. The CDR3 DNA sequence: TGTGCCAGCAACCTTACAGGGTACAGCTCCTACGAGCAGTACTTC. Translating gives CASNLTGYSSYEQYF.

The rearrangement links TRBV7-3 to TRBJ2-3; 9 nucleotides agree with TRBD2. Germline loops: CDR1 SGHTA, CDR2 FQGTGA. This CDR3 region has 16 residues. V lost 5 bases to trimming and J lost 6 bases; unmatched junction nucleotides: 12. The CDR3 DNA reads TGTGCCAGCAGCCCGGGGCTAGCGGGATTTCGGGATACGCAGTATTTT. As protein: CASSPGLAGFRDTQYF.

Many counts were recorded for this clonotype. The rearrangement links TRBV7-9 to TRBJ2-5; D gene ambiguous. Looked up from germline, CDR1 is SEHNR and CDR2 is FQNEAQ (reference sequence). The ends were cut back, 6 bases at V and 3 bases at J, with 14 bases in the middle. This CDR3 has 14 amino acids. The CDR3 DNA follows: TGTGCCAGCAGTTCGGTCGCCGACGAAGAGACCCAGTACTTC. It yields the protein CASSSVADEETQYF.

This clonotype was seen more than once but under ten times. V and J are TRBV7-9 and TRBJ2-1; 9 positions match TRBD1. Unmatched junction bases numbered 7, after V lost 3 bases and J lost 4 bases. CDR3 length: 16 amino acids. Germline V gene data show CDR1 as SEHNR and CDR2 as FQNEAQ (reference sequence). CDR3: CASSFSWDRAYNEQFF. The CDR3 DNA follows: TGTGCCAGCAGCTTCTCGTGGGACAGGGCTTACAATGAGCAGTTCTTC.

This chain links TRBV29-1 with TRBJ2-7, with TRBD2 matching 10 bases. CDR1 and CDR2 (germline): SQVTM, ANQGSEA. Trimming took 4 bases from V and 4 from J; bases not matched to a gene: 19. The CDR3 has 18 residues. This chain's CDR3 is CSVGDLLAGDKDKYEQYF. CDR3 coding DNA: TGCAGCGTTGGGGATCTTCTAGCGGGAGATAAAGATAAATACGAGCAGTACTTC.

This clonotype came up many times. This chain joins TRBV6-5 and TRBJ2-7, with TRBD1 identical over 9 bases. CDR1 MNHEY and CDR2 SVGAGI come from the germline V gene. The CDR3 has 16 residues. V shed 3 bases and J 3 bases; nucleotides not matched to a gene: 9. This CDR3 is CASSYGPGQGFYEQYF. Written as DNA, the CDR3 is TGTGCCAGCAGTTATGGTCCGGGACAGGGTTTCTACGAGCAGTACTTC.

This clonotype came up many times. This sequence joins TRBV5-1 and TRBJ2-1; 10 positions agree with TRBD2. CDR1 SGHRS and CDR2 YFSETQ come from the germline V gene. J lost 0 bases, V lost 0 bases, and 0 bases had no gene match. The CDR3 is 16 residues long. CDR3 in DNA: TGCGCCAGCAGCTTGGTAGCGGGGGGCTCCTACAATGAGCAGTTCTTC. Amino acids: CASSLVAGGSYNEQFF.

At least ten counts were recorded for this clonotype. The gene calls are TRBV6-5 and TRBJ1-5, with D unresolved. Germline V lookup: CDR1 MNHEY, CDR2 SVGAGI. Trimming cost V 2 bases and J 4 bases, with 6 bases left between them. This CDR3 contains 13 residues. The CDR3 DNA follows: TGTGCCAGCAGTTACCTACAGAATCAGCCCCAGCATTTT. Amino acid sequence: CASSYLQNQPQHF.

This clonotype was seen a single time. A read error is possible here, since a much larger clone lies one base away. The DNA for the CDR3 is TGTGCCAGCAGCCCGGCTCAGACAGGGCGAAGCTACGAGCAGTACTTC. Translation gives CASSPAQTGRSYEQYF. The chain couples TRBV7-8 to TRBJ2-7, with 7 bases that match TRBD1. The CDR3 totals 16 residues. CDR1 and CDR2 (germline): SGHVS, FQNEAQ. V lost 5 bases, J lost 3 bases, and 13 bases stayed unmatched.

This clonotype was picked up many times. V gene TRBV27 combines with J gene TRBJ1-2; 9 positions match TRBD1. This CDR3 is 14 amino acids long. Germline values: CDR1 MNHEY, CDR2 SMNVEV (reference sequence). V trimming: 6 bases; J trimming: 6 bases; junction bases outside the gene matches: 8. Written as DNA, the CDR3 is TGTGCCAGCAGACTCTTGACAGGGGGTCATGGCTACACCTTC. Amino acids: CASRLLTGGHGYTF.

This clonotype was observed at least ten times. CDR3 sequence reads: CSAREEKAGDQETQYF. Here the CDR3 DNA reads TGCAGTGCTAGAGAGGAGAAAGCGGGAGACCAAGAGACCCAGTACTTC. J is TRBJ2-5 and V is TRBV20-1, with TRBD2 matching 8 bases. The ends lost 0 bases at V and 0 bases at J; junction bases unmatched: 6. This CDR3 is 16 amino acids long. Germline loops: CDR1 DFQATT, CDR2 SNEGSKA (reference sequence).

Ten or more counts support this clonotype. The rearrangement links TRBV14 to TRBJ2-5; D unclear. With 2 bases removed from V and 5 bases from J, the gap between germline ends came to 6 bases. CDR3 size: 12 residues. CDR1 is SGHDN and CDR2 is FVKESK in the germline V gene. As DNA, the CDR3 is TGTGCCAGCAGCCAAATCTCGGAGACCCAGTACTTC. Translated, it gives CASSQISETQYF.

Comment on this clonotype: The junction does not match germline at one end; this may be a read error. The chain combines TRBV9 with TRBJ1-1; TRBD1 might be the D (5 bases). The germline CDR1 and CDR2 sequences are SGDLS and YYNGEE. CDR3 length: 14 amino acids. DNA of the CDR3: TGTGCCAGCAGCGTAGCTAGGGGCGGCACTGGAGCTTTCTTT. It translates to CASSVARGGTGAFF.

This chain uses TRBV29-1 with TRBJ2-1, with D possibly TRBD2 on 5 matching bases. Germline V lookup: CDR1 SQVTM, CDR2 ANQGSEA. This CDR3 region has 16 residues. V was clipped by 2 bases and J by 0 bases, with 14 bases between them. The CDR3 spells CSVESGLGSSYNEQFF. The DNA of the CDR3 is TGCAGCGTTGAATCCGGGCTGGGGAGCTCCTACAATGAGCAGTTCTTC.

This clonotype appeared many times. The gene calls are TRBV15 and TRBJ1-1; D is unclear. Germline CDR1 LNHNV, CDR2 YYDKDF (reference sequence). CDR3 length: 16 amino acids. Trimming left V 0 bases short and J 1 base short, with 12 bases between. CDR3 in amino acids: CATSRDWGQRNTEAFF. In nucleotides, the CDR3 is TGTGCCACCAGCAGAGATTGGGGTCAGCGGAACACTGAAGCTTTCTTT.